Listed below are T cell receptor beta chains from one sample, sequenced in a study of blood T cell repertoires in COVID-19. The table came from immunoSEQ multiplex PCR; TCRdb's copy has only in-frame clones and leaves some out. The table lists hundreds of thousands of clones, more than 75% of them singletons. The sequencing sample was made of PBMCs or T cells enriched from blood (not recorded which). These receptors all stem from a woman aged 45-59 years who had recovered from COVID-19. Each CDR3 is given with its conserved first and last residue. A D gene is named only where the DNA matches it firmly. Clone size is stated in some rows and not others, as once, few, many or a class when expanded.

.	.	TRBV25-1	TRBJ1-4	TGTGCCAGCAGTGAACGTTCAACCGGGACTAATGAAAAACTGTTTTTT	CASSERSTGTNEKLFF
.	.	TRBV19	TRBJ2-1	TGTGCCAGTAGTATTAACCAGGGCGTAGAGGAGCAGTTCTTC	CASSINQGVEEQFF
.	TRBD1	TRBV9	TRBJ1-1	TGTGCCAGCAGCCCAGCGGGGGACAGGGGGCTTCGAACTGACATGAACACTGAAGCTTTCTTT	CASSPAGDRGLRTDMNTEAFF
.	TRBD1	TRBV3-1/TRBV3-2	TRBJ2-7	TGTGCCAGCAGCCAAGGCCGGGACAGGGGAGGCTACGAGCAGTACTTC	CASSQGRDRGGYEQYF
.	.	TRBV9	TRBJ2-1	TGTGCCAGCACCCCCGACGGAGACAATGAGCAGTTCTTC	CASTPDGDNEQFF
.	TRBD1	TRBV4-2	TRBJ1-2	TGTGCCAGCAGCCAAGGAGGACAGGGGTCTAATTATGGCTACACCTTC	CASSQGGQGSNYGYTF
few	TRBD1	TRBV2	TRBJ2-1	TGTGCCAGCAGCGGCTTCCTACACACGAGACAGGGGGCAGAAGGGGATGAGCAGTTCTTC	CASSGFLHTRQGAEGDEQFF
.	.	TRBV5-5	TRBJ1-6	TGTGCCAGCGCCTCCGAGCGAGCCCGTAATTCACCCCTCCACTTT	CASASERARNSPLHF
.	.	TRBV30	TRBJ2-5	TGTGCCTGGAGTACCGAGCCCGCTTCGACCCAGTACTTC	CAWSTEPASTQYF
.	.	TRBV28	TRBJ1-2	TGTGCCAGCAGTTTGAGCAGGGTCCATGGCTACACCTTC	CASSLSRVHGYTF
.	TRBD2	TRBV5-1	TRBJ2-2	TGCGCCAGCAGCTTTTCGACTAGCTACACCGGGGAGCTGTTTTTT	CASSFSTSYTGELFF
.	.	TRBV9	TRBJ1-2	TGTGCCAGCAGCGTAGATGGGGAGGACTATGGCTACACCTTC	CASSVDGEDYGYTF
.	.	TRBV18	TRBJ1-1	TGTGCCAGCTCACCCCTTATCAACACTGAAGCTTTCTTT	CASSPLINTEAFF
.	TRBD2	TRBV2	TRBJ2-1	TGTGCCAGCAGTGTGGTGACTAGCGGGCCCTACAATGAGCAGTTCTTC	CASSVVTSGPYNEQFF
.	TRBD1	TRBV27	TRBJ1-1	TGTGCCAGCAGTCTACAGGGGGCCATCTCTGAAGCTTTCTTT	CASSLQGAISEAFF
.	.	TRBV7-9	TRBJ1-6	TGTGCCAGCAGCTTCTCAGGGGATAATTCACCCCTCCACTTT	CASSFSGDNSPLHF
once	.	TRBV18	TRBJ2-5	TGTGCCAGCTCACCAGCAGGGCACCAAGAGACCCAGTACTTC	CASSPAGHQETQYF
.	.	TRBV12-3/TRBV12-4	TRBJ1-5	TGTGCCAGCAGTTGGAGCAACAATCAGCCCCAGCATTTT	CASSWSNNQPQHF
.	.	TRBV5-1	TRBJ2-5	TGCGCCAGCAGCTTCAGGGCAGAGACCCAGTACTTC	CASSFRAETQYF
.	.	TRBV27	TRBJ1-2	TGTGCCAGCAGCCTCCTTCCCCTCGGCTATGGCTACACCTTC	CASSLLPLGYGYTF